These 23 T cell receptor beta chains were sequenced from one sample in a study of OX40 agonist ivuxolimab in advanced cancers. Clones were read by immunoSEQ multiplex PCR, and TCRdb kept only the in-frame ones, dropping some. The table lists about 66,000 clones, roughly 89% of them singletons. The starting material was CD4+ or CD8+ T cells sorted from blood, obtained in a trial of the OX40 agonist ivuxolimab. The source is an adult with an advanced solid tumor such as melanoma, head and neck, liver or kidney cancer.

The chain recombines TRBV4-2 with TRBJ1-3; tentatively, D is TRBD1 (6 bases). This CDR3 is 13 amino acids long. Trimming pared 10 bases from V and 2 bases from J, leaving 12 bases between. The germline gives CDR1 LGHNA, CDR2 YNFKEQ. The CDR3 spells CATGRDTGNTIYF. CDR3 nucleotides: TGTGCCACCGGCAGGGACACTGGAAACACCATATATTTT.

The rearrangement links TRBV5-4 to TRBJ2-7; a possible D gene is TRBD2 (5 bases). V lost 1 base and J lost 2, with 10 bases in between. The CDR3 extends over 14 amino acids. Germline-derived CDR1 and CDR2 are SGHNT and YYREEE (reference sequence). In DNA form, the CDR3 reads TGTGCCAGCAGCTTGTATCGGGGTCCCTACGAGCAGTACTTC. This codes for CASSLYRGPYEQYF.

In nucleotides, the CDR3 is TGTGCCAGCAGCTTAAGCCCCCCGGGACAGAACTATGGCTACACCTTC. It codes for CASSLSPPGQNYGYTF. V and J are TRBV7-6 and TRBJ1-2; the match to TRBD1 covers 7 bases. Germline assignment: CDR1 SGHVS and CDR2 FNYEAQ. V was pared by 2 bases and J by 2 bases, with 8 bases of the junction left unmatched. This CDR3 contains 16 residues.

The rearrangement uses TRBV29-1 and TRBJ2-3; perhaps TRBD2 as D (5 bases). Germline loops: CDR1 SQVTM, CDR2 ANQGSEA. The CDR3 consists of 14 residues. Trimming shortened V by 1 base and J by 6 bases, and 14 bases separated the two germline ends. The CDR3 sequence: CSVEGLLGSDTQYF. In nucleotides, the CDR3 is TGCAGCGTTGAAGGACTACTAGGTAGTGATACGCAGTATTTT.

V gene TRBV7-2 combines with J gene TRBJ2-7; 7 bases are shared with TRBD1. Germline V gene sequence: CDR1 SGHTA, CDR2 FQGNSA. The ends lost 5 bases at V and 5 bases at J; junction bases unmatched: 9. The CDR3 loop spans 14 amino acids. CDR3 sequence (DNA): TGTGCCAGCAGCCTCGGGACAGCCTACCACGAGCAGTACTTC. It encodes CASSLGTAYHEQYF. The whole variable domain, filled in from reference TRBV7-2 and TRBJ2-7, reads GAGVSQSPSNKVTEKGKDVELRCDPISGHTALYWYRQSLGQGLEFLIYFQGNSAPDKSGLPSDRFSAERTGGSVSTLTIQRTQQEDSAVYLCASSLGTAYHEQYFGPGTRLTVT.

V gene TRBV4-3 combines with J gene TRBJ2-4; TRBD2 agrees at 9 bases. Per the germline V gene, CDR1 is LGHNA and CDR2 is YSLEER. The CDR3 spans 16 residues. The junction had 6 bases not matched to a gene; V was cut back by 0 bases and J by 6 bases. CDR3 sequence: CASSQEQLAGLNIQYF. In DNA form, the CDR3 reads TGCGCCAGCAGCCAAGAACAGCTAGCGGGGCTAAACATTCAGTACTTC.

This rearrangement joins TRBV2 to TRBJ1-3; D possibly corresponds to TRBD1 (6 bases). With 3 bases removed from V and 0 bases from J, the gap between germline ends came to 9 bases. Germline V gene sequence: CDR1 SNHLY, CDR2 FYNNEI. The CDR3 covers 15 residues. The CDR3 here is CASSEPGVSGNTIYF. DNA of the CDR3: TGTGCCAGCAGTGAGCCAGGGGTCTCTGGAAACACCATATATTTT.

The rearrangement joins TRBV27 to TRBJ2-3; 8 nucleotides line up with TRBD2. This CDR3 is 14 amino acids long. Trimming at V came to 6 bases and at J to 5 bases, leaving 7 bases not matched to a gene. Germline lookup yields CDR1 MNHEY and CDR2 SMNVEV (reference sequence). The CDR3 nucleotides are TGTGCCAGCAGCCGGACTAGCCGGGGAGATACGCAGTATTTT. This codes for CASSRTSRGDTQYF.

This rearrangement joins TRBV6-1 to TRBJ1-5; tentatively, D is TRBD1 (5 bases). Trimming took 4 bases from V and 4 from J, leaving 8 bases between them. The CDR3 runs 13 residues. The germline V gene has CDR1 MNHNS and CDR2 SASEGT. This chain's CDR3 is CASSGDGNQPQHF. The CDR3 coding sequence is TGTGCCAGCAGTGGGGACGGGAATCAGCCCCAGCATTTT.

The CDR3: CASSLDRDEKLFF. CDR3 DNA sequence: TGTGCCAGCAGCTTGGACAGGGATGAAAAACTGTTTTTT. This chain uses TRBV7-2 with TRBJ1-4; TRBD1 agrees at 8 bases. The germline CDR1 and CDR2 sequences are SGHTA and FQGNSA. The CDR3 is 13 residues long. Germline trimming cut 3 bases from V and 6 bases from J; bases unmatched to any gene: 0.

The CDR3: CASSLPENTEAFF. CDR3 in DNA: TGTGCCAGCAGCTTACCTGAGAACACTGAAGCTTTCTTT. The chain uses TRBV7-2 and TRBJ1-1; D remains unclear. The CDR3 loop spans 13 amino acids. Germline CDR1 SGHTA, CDR2 FQGNSA. Trimming cost V 2 bases and J 1 base, with 5 bases left between them.

This sequence joins TRBV5-1 and TRBJ2-3; D may be TRBD1 (5 bases). Germline lookup yields CDR1 SGHRS and CDR2 YFSETQ. This CDR3 contains 16 residues. V lost 2 bases and J lost 0, with 13 bases in between. As DNA, the CDR3 is TGCGCCAGCAGCTTACGGACACCAACTAGCACAGATACGCAGTATTTT. Protein product: CASSLRTPTSTDTQYF.

This chain connects TRBV7-8 to TRBJ2-7; no clear D. Germline assignment: CDR1 SGHVS and CDR2 FQNEAQ. V shed 0 bases and J shed 6 bases, with 9 bases lying between them. This CDR3 is built from 13 residues. The DNA of the CDR3 is TGTGCCAGCAGCTTAGCGGAGTCCCGCGAGCAGTACTTC. This encodes CASSLAESREQYF. Full variable domain (outside the CDR3, taken from reference TRBV7-8 and TRBJ2-7): GAGVSQSPRYKVAKRGQDVALRCDPISGHVSLFWYQQALGQGPEFLTYFQNEAQLDKSGLPSDRFFAERPEGSVSTLKIQRTQQEDSAVYLCASSLAESREQYFGPGTRLTVT.

This clone is a singleton in its sample. This rearrangement joins TRBV7-2 to TRBJ2-5, with 8 bases matching TRBD2. From germline, CDR1 is SGHTA and CDR2 FQGNSA. Germline trimming cut 2 bases from V and 5 bases from J; bases unmatched to any gene: 13. The CDR3 totals 17 residues. The DNA of the CDR3 is TGTGCCAGCAGCTTAAGGACGGGGGGGAGAGGCTCGGAGACCCAGTACTTC. Protein: CASSLRTGGRGSETQYF.

CDR3 in DNA: TGCGCCAGCAGCCAAGGGACAGGGGAGGTCTATGGCTACACCTTC. It yields the protein CASSQGTGEVYGYTF. The chain employs TRBV4-3 and TRBJ1-2; TRBD1 matches 9 bases. The CDR3 has 15 amino acids. With 1 base clipped from V and 4 bases from J, the junction kept 4 bases outside the gene matches. Germline V gene data show CDR1 as LGHNA and CDR2 as YSLEER.

This chain links TRBV2 with TRBJ1-4; D remains unclear. The V and J ends lost 1 base and 7 bases respectively, with 4 bases between them. Looked up from germline, CDR1 is SNHLY and CDR2 is FYNNEI. The CDR3 is made up of 12 amino acids. CDR3 nucleotide sequence: TGTGCCAGCAGTGAAGTTGGTGAAAAACTGTTTTTT. This codes for CASSEVGEKLFF.

The chain joins TRBV5-5 to TRBJ2-7; D not certain. Germline lookup yields CDR1 SGHKS and CDR2 YYEKEE (reference sequence). The CDR3 has 13 residues. The V end was cut by 4 bases, the J end by 3 bases, with 11 bases between. CDR3 sequence (DNA): TGTGCCAGCAGCCGCCCCCCCCGCTACGAGCAGTACTTC. This sequence encodes CASSRPPRYEQYF.

The genes are TRBV7-2 and TRBJ2-5; D is possibly TRBD1 or TRBD2 (5 bases each). The J call may be mistaken, given a closer DNA end match to TRBJ2-7. This CDR3 comprises 12 residues. The germline gives CDR1 SGHTA, CDR2 FQGNSA. The CDR3 here is CASSFRGGEQYF. CDR3 coding DNA: TGTGCCAGCAGCTTTCGGGGCGGCGAGCAGTACTTC.

The chain employs TRBV28 and TRBJ1-2; 9 nucleotides match TRBD1. V dropped 5 bases and J dropped 0; count of bases not matched to a gene: 4. Germline assignment: CDR1 MDHEN and CDR2 SYDVKM. The length of the CDR3 is 15 residues. CDR3 sequence reads: CASSEQGATNYGYTF. In DNA, the CDR3 is TGTGCCAGCAGTGAACAGGGGGCCACTAACTATGGCTACACCTTC.

V is TRBV7-2 and J is TRBJ2-1; D is unresolved. The germline V and J ends were trimmed by 0 bases and 5 bases, with 8 bases remaining between them. This CDR3 comprises 14 residues. The V gene's germline CDR1 is SGHTA and CDR2 FQGNSA. The CDR3 sequence is CASSLAAANNEQFF. DNA of the CDR3: TGTGCCAGCAGCTTAGCTGCGGCAAACAATGAGCAGTTCTTC.

V is TRBV5-8 and J is TRBJ2-1; possibly TRBD1 or TRBD2 for D (5 bases each). Trimming removed 4 bases from V and 1 base from J, with 15 bases in between. This CDR3 has 16 residues. CDR1 SGHTS and CDR2 YDEGEE come from the germline V gene. The CDR3 loop is CASSNTWGSSYNEQFF. CDR3 DNA sequence: TGTGCCAGCAGCAATACCTGGGGGAGTTCCTACAATGAGCAGTTCTTC.

This clone was picked up one time. The chain combines TRBV6-5 with TRBJ2-7; 7 bases are shared with TRBD2. From germline, CDR1 is MNHEY and CDR2 SVGAGI. There are 15 residues in the CDR3. The junction had 10 bases not matched to a gene; V was cut back by 6 bases and J by 2 bases. CDR3 amino acids: CASRELAAITYEQYF. The CDR3 nucleotides read TGTGCCAGCAGGGAGCTAGCGGCTATTACCTACGAGCAGTACTTC.

V and J are TRBV7-2 and TRBJ1-2; D uncertain. The CDR3 runs 12 residues. CDR1 is SGHTA and CDR2 is FQGNSA in the germline V gene. V gave up 2 bases and J gave up 5 bases, with 6 bases separating them. The CDR3 loop reads CASSLNEYGYTF. The DNA of the CDR3 is TGTGCCAGCAGCTTAAACGAGTATGGCTACACCTTC. Full variable domain (rest looked up from reference TRBV7-2 and TRBJ1-2): GAGVSQSPSNKVTEKGKDVELRCDPISGHTALYWYRQSLGQGLEFLIYFQGNSAPDKSGLPSDRFSAERTGGSVSTLTIQRTQQEDSAVYLCASSLNEYGYTFGSGTRLTVV.